The 9 T cell receptor beta chains given below trace back to one sample, sequenced in a study of T cell repertoires in cytomegalovirus infection. Their specific antigens are unknown. TCRdb re-called the reads through MiXCR, storing one row per CDR3 protein. The sample includes fewer than 55,000 distinct CDR3 sequences, about 20% of them seen just once. This specimen was CD8+ T cells from cultured PBMCs, taken from culture after CMV antigen stimulation. The receptors were gathered from a human donor in good health (CMV status not recorded). Some clones in this sample may be carry-over from other donors' samples.

This clonotype was detected a few times. The V call is TRBV20-1, the J call TRBJ2-1, with 8 bases lining up with TRBD1. V shed 6 bases, J shed 1 base, and the junction held 8 bases outside the gene matches. The CDR3 covers 15 residues. CDR1 and CDR2 (germline): DFQATT, SNEGSKA (reference sequence). CDR3 in amino acids: CSAPGGRESYNEQFF. The DNA of the CDR3 is TGCAGTGCCCCAGGGGGCCGCGAATCCTACAATGAGCAGTTCTTC.

This clonotype appeared a few times. The chain links TRBV20-1 to TRBJ2-5; 10 positions agree with TRBD2. The junction had 9 bases not matched to a gene; V was cut back by 6 bases and J by 14 bases. This CDR3 spans 11 amino acids. Germline loops: CDR1 DFQATT, CDR2 SNEGSKA (reference sequence). CDR3 in DNA: TGCAGTGCAACCACTAGCGGGGACAAATACTTC. Translated: CSATTSGDKYF.

A few counts support this clonotype. The chain has TRBV12-3 or TRBV12-4 and TRBJ1-2; D gene unclear. The CDR3 totals 12 residues. V was shortened by 5 bases and J by 8 bases, with 12 bases between the two germline ends. The CDR3 coding sequence is TGTGCCAGCAGTCGAACTGACTGGGGCTACACCTTC. Translated, it gives CASSRTDWGYTF.

The chain recombines TRBV12-3 or TRBV12-4 with TRBJ2-2; D might be TRBD2 (6 bases). V was clipped by 2 bases and J by 1 base, with 14 bases between them. The CDR3 has 17 residues. CDR3 amino acids: CASSLFAPRENTGELFF. For the CDR3, the DNA is TGTGCCAGCAGTTTATTTGCCCCGCGGGAGAACACCGGGGAGCTGTTTTTT.

This clonotype was seen only a few times. The V call is TRBV4-3, the J call TRBJ2-7, with 9 bases fitting TRBD1. V lost 1 base and J lost 3; bases outside the gene matches: 4. The CDR3 is 15 residues long. CDR1 and CDR2 from the germline V gene are LGHNA and YSLEER. DNA of the CDR3: TGCGCCAGCAGCCAAGTCCACAGGGGGCTCTACGAGCAGTACTTC. It encodes CASSQVHRGLYEQYF.

This clonotype was picked up a small number of times. The V and J genes are TRBV27 and TRBJ2-2, with D uncertain. V dropped 6 bases and J dropped 8 bases, with 10 bases sitting between them. This CDR3 region has 12 residues. CDR1 is MNHEY, CDR2 SMNVEV, per germline (reference sequence). The CDR3 sequence is CASSRGPGELFF. The CDR3 DNA follows: TGTGCCAGCAGCCGTGGGCCGGGGGAGCTGTTTTTT.

V usage is TRBV12-3 or TRBV12-4 and J usage is TRBJ1-2; perhaps TRBD1 as D (6 bases). V dropped 2 bases and J dropped 8 bases, with 15 bases sitting between them. The CDR3 covers 14 residues. The CDR3 DNA is TGTGCCAGCAGTTTAAGTACAGGGTGGACGGGCTACACCTTC. Translated, it gives CASSLSTGWTGYTF.

The rearrangement uses TRBV25-1 and TRBJ1-1, with D possibly matching TRBD1 (6 bases). Germline V gene lookup returns CDR1 MGHDK and CDR2 SYGVNS. V was shortened by 3 bases and J by 1 base, with 12 bases between the two germline ends. The CDR3 contains 15 residues. The CDR3 here is CASSDLRGGNTEAFF. CDR3 coding DNA: TGTGCCAGCAGTGATCTCAGGGGAGGGAACACTGAAGCTTTCTTT.

This clonotype showed up just a few times. The chain combines TRBV6-5 with TRBJ1-1; no clear D. V lost 5 bases and J lost 5, with 15 bases in between. The CDR3 covers 14 residues. CDR1 MNHEY and CDR2 SVGAGI come from the germline V gene. CDR3 in DNA: TGTGCCAGCAGTCCATCGGGCGGAAGGACTGAAGCTTTCTTT. Translation: CASSPSGGRTEAFF.